Sequencing of this T cell receptor (beta chain) was carried out in a study of CXCR3-negative and CXCR3-positive naive CD8 T cells. For the study at large: Every library held about 1.5 +/- 0.3 million TRB reads, and the total came to around 130 million.

Carrying UMI labels, the TRB cDNA libraries were prepared through 5' RACE. After re-calling the 5' RACE reads, TCRdb lists one entry per CDR3 protein, DNA absent. The sample's table shows 45,000 to 70,000 distinct CDR3 sequences. Of note for this clonotype: Its antigen remains unidentified.

Per CD8+ T cell subset, triplicate sorts of some 300,000 cells each were done. Study results and caveats: TRBV-TRBJ usage was alike in naive CXCR3-negative and CXCR3-positive cells but differed in memory cells. Diversity was high in both naive subsets and much lower in memory cells.

The clonotype comes from a human donor in good health. Some clones in this sample may be carry-over from other donors' samples. Sequenced: memory CD8+ T cells from blood.

The CDR3 reads CASSLAGFSGVEQYF. The V call is TRBV5-1, the J call TRBJ2-7; the D call from TCRdb, TRBD2, cannot be confirmed without DNA. This CDR3 has 15 residues. From germline, CDR1 is SGHRS and CDR2 YFSETQ.